Listed below are T cell receptor beta chains from one sample, sequenced in a study of shared clonotypes between healthy human individuals. Profiled with immunoSEQ multiplex PCR; TCRdb holds only in-frame clones, not every one. The repertoire holds 1.6 million or so clones, with approximately 98.5% as singletons. What was sequenced was naive CD4+ T cells sorted from blood. These receptors originate from a man between 25 and 39 years old in good health. Both conserved end residues are part of each CDR3. The D gene is left open where the match is weak. A row's size may be missing; if present it is once, few, many or a size class.

d_call clone_size j_call v_call cdr3_nt cdr3_aa
TRBD1 NA TRBJ2-7 TRBV13 TGTGCCAGCAGCCCCCAAGGAGTGGGCAGGGGGAAATCCTACGAGCAGTACTTC CASSPQGVGRGKSYEQYF
TRBD1 NA TRBJ1-2 TRBV4-2 TGTGCCAGCAGCCCGGGACAGGGCTTCGGCTACACCTTC CASSPGQGFGYTF
TRBD1 NA TRBJ1-2 TRBV30 TGTGCCTGCCGCGCCGGACAGGGTTCCTATGGCTACACCTTC CACRAGQGSYGYTF
NA NA TRBJ2-1 TRBV5-1 TGCGCCAGCAGCTTGGACCGAACAGGGTTTGGTGTCCATGAGCAGTTCTTC CASSLDRTGFGVHEQFF
NA NA TRBJ2-2 TRBV25-1 TGTGCCAGCAGTTTACTCTCAACTACCGGGGAGCTGTTTTTT CASSLLSTTGELFF
NA NA TRBJ1-2 TRBV28 TGTGCCAGCAGGTCCGGGGGCTATGGCTACACCTTC CASRSGGYGYTF
NA NA TRBJ2-1 TRBV18 TGTGCCAGCTCACCACCGCAATCAGTATGGGGATACAATGAGCAGTTCTTC CASSPPQSVWGYNEQFF
TRBD2 NA TRBJ2-7 TRBV11-1 TGTGCCAGCAGCTTAGAAGCGGGAGTCCAGCAGTACTTC CASSLEAGVQQYF
TRBD2 NA TRBJ2-3 TRBV5-1 TGCGCCAGCACGGGACTAGCGGGAGTGGGAGATACGCAGTATTTT CASTGLAGVGDTQYF
TRBD1 NA TRBJ2-6 TRBV19 TGTGCCAGTAGTATACGGGACAGGGGGCTCGGGGCCAACGTCCTGACTTTC CASSIRDRGLGANVLTF
NA NA TRBJ1-3 TRBV19 TGTGCCAGTAGCCCCGGATCTGGAAACACCATATATTTT CASSPGSGNTIYF
TRBD1 NA TRBJ2-3 TRBV5-1 TGCGCCAGTGTGGGACAGACCCCTTCCAGTGGAGATACGCAGTATTTT CASVGQTPSSGDTQYF
NA NA TRBJ1-2 TRBV11-2 TGTGCCAGCAGCCTCCGGGGGGGCCCAGGTGGCTACACCTTC CASSLRGGPGGYTF
TRBD2 NA TRBJ2-7 TRBV5-4 TGTGCCAGCAGCTGGGGGTTAGCGGGACACTCCTACGAGCAGTACTTC CASSWGLAGHSYEQYF
NA once TRBJ1-2 TRBV2 TGTGCCAGCAGTGAAGCTGTCGGCTACACCTTC CASSEAVGYTF
TRBD2 once TRBJ2-7 TRBV6-6 TGTGCCAGCAGTCCCCCGGGGACTAGCGGGGCGTACGAGCAGTACTTC CASSPPGTSGAYEQYF
TRBD1 NA TRBJ2-7 TRBV2 TGTGCCAGCAGTCCCCCAGGGACAGGAACCTACGAGCAGTACTTC CASSPPGTGTYEQYF
TRBD1 NA TRBJ2-2 TRBV7-9 TGTGCCAGCAGCGGGGACAGGCTGAACACCGGGGAGCTGTTTTTT CASSGDRLNTGELFF
NA NA TRBJ1-4 TRBV28 TGTGCCAGCAGACCTACAGGGAATGAAAAACTGTTTTTT CASRPTGNEKLFF
NA few TRBJ1-5 TRBV29-1 TGCAGCGTTGGGGACGATCAGCCCCAGCATTTT CSVGDDQPQHF
TRBD2 NA TRBJ2-7 TRBV27 TGTGCCAGCAGGGGGGCTAGCGGGCCATTTTCCTACGAGCAGTACTTC CASRGASGPFSYEQYF
NA NA TRBJ1-1 TRBV5-8 TGTGCCAGCAGCTTAAGGCAGGGTGGGACTGAAGCTTTCTTT CASSLRQGGTEAFF
NA NA TRBJ2-5 TRBV27 TGTGCCAGCACCACGGCGGACGGGGGGACCCAGTACTTC CASTTADGGTQYF
NA once TRBJ2-1 TRBV7-7 TGTGCTAGCAGCAAATCGTTTGGGGGCTGGGACAATGAGCAGTTCTTC CASSKSFGGWDNEQFF
NA NA TRBJ1-1 TRBV27 TGTGCCAGCAGTTTTGGGGCCCCGAAGAACACTGAAGCTTTCTTT CASSFGAPKNTEAFF
NA NA TRBJ1-5 TRBV10-1 TGCGCCAGCAGTGAGTCGTTGGACAGGCCCCAGCATTTT CASSESLDRPQHF
NA NA TRBJ2-2 TRBV7-2 TGTGCCAGCAGCGAACAGGTGCGGGGAACCGGGGAGCTGTTTTTT CASSEQVRGTGELFF
NA NA TRBJ1-5 TRBV2 TGTGCCAGCAGTGAAGCGCCGGGGGGCAGCGATCAGCCCCAGCATTTT CASSEAPGGSDQPQHF
TRBD2 NA TRBJ2-3 TRBV7-8 TGTGCCAGCAGCGGGAAGCGAGCGGGACTAGCAGCCACAGATACGCAGTATTTT CASSGKRAGLAATDTQYF
NA NA TRBJ1-2 TRBV28 TGTGCCAGCAGTGTAGGGGGGGCCAAGGACTATGGCTACACCTTC CASSVGGAKDYGYTF
NA NA TRBJ2-5 TRBV5-1 TGCGCCAGCAGCTTGGGAACAGGTAGCCAAGAGACCCAGTACTTC CASSLGTGSQETQYF
NA NA TRBJ1-1 TRBV15 TGTGCCACCAGCATACTACAGAGTGAAGCTTTCTTT CATSILQSEAFF
NA NA TRBJ2-5 TRBV27 TGTGCCAGCAGGTTTTTGGGTCGTGAGACCCAGTACTTC CASRFLGRETQYF
TRBD1 NA TRBJ2-7 TRBV2 TGTGCCAGCAGTGGATGGGGACAGGGAATATACGAGCAGTACTTC CASSGWGQGIYEQYF
TRBD2 NA TRBJ2-5 TRBV7-7 TGTGCTAGCAGCTTAAGACTAGCGGGAGCCCAAGAGACCCAGTACTTC CASSLRLAGAQETQYF
TRBD1 NA TRBJ1-5 TRBV9 TGTGCCAGCAGCTCCGGACAGGGTGGCAATCAGCCCCAGCATTTT CASSSGQGGNQPQHF
NA NA TRBJ2-2 TRBV25-1 TGTGCCAGCAGTGCGGGACAGAACACCGGGGAGCTGTTTTTT CASSAGQNTGELFF
TRBD2 NA TRBJ2-5 TRBV4-1 TGCGCCAGCAGCCCTGACGGGACTAGGCTGGAGACCCAGTACTTC CASSPDGTRLETQYF
NA NA TRBJ2-1 TRBV10-2 TGCGCCAGCAGCCGGGACGTTGAGCAGTTCTTC CASSRDVEQFF